This T cell receptor (beta chain) was sequenced during a study of T cell responses to AZD1222 COVID-19 vaccine. Libraries were prepared by immunoSEQ multiplex PCR; TCRdb keeps only in-frame clonotypes and omits some of them. The table has roughly 180,000 clones, around 94% seen once. Germline values: CDR1 MGHDK, CDR2 SYGVNS. This CDR3 contains 16 residues. With 1 base clipped from V and 2 bases from J, the junction kept 7 bases outside the gene matches. Material: peripheral blood, obtained 28 days after the second AZD1222 dose. The gene calls are TRBV25-1 and TRBJ1-2, with 7 bases that match TRBD1. This sequence was found in an adult who received the AZD1222 COVID-19 vaccine. CDR3 DNA: TGTGCCAGCAGTGAATCGGGATTGGGACAGAACTATGGCTACACCTTC. As protein: CASSESGLGQNYGYTF.